One sample yielded the 16 T cell receptor beta chains listed below, sequenced in a study of blood T cell repertoires in COVID-19. The data were produced by immunoSEQ multiplex PCR, yet TCRdb's version contains in-frame clones alone and is incomplete. The sample consists of tens of thousands of clones, just over 90% of them appearing once. The sample was peripheral blood. The receptor source for this set is a man aged 50 to 59 with active COVID-19.

The chain is built from TRBV30 and TRBJ1-2; D is possibly TRBD1 (5 bases). V was shortened by 5 bases and J by 5 bases, with 18 bases between the two germline ends. This CDR3 spans 14 amino acids. The V gene's germline CDR1 is GTSNPN and CDR2 SVGIG (reference sequence). The CDR3 region is CAWGAGGGWYGYTF. The CDR3 nucleotides are TGTGCCTGGGGGGCAGGAGGCGGATGGTATGGCTACACCTTC. Drawing the rest from reference TRBV30 and TRBJ1-2, the complete variable domain is SQTIHQWPATLVQPVGSPLSLECTVEGTSNPNLYWYRQAAGRGLQLLFYSVGIGQISSEVPQNLSASRPQDRQFILSSKKLLLSDSGFYLCAWGAGGGWYGYTFGSGTRLTVV.

The V and J genes are TRBV5-8 and TRBJ2-3; D may be TRBD2 (6 bases). The CDR3 spans 15 residues. Germline V gene lookup returns CDR1 SGHTS and CDR2 YDEGEE. Trimming took 3 bases from V and 0 from J, leaving 11 bases between them. CDR3 protein: CASSSAGSSTDTQYF. The CDR3 region has the DNA TGTGCCAGCAGCTCAGCGGGTTCTAGCACAGATACGCAGTATTTT.

This chain joins TRBV30 and TRBJ2-3, with 12 bases fitting TRBD2. The V gene's germline CDR1 is GTSNPN and CDR2 SVGIG (reference sequence). The CDR3 totals 16 residues. Trimming removed 1 base from V and 1 base from J; junction bases left unmatched: 3. The CDR3 sequence is CAWSGLAGVGTDTQYF. Here the CDR3 DNA reads TGTGCCTGGAGTGGACTAGCGGGGGTGGGCACAGATACGCAGTATTTT.

The chain uses TRBV7-9 and TRBJ1-1; D perhaps matches TRBD1 (6 bases). This CDR3 has 14 amino acids. Trimming took off 3 bases at V and 4 bases at J, with 12 bases between the two ends. Germline V CDR1 and CDR2: SEHNR, FQNEAQ (reference sequence). The CDR3 loop is CASSFSGGSTEAFF. The CDR3, as DNA: TGTGCCAGCAGCTTTTCTGGGGGCAGCACTGAAGCTTTCTTT.

V usage is TRBV3-1 (or the pseudogene TRBV3-2) and J usage is TRBJ1-1, with a tentative D call TRBD1 (6 bases). The ends were cut back, 1 base at V and 3 bases at J, with 12 bases in the middle. The CDR3 is made up of 15 amino acids. The germline CDR1 and CDR2 sequences are LGHDT and YNNKEL (reference sequence). CDR3 sequence reads: CASSQVWTADTEAFF. DNA of the CDR3: TGTGCCAGCAGCCAAGTATGGACAGCAGACACTGAAGCTTTCTTT.

The genes are TRBV19 and TRBJ1-4, with TRBD1 as a possible D gene (6 bases). CDR3 length: 15 amino acids. V was shortened by 5 bases and J by 7 bases, with 17 bases between the two germline ends. Germline V CDR1 and CDR2: LNHDA, SQIVND (reference sequence). The CDR3 here is CASSLRQAGREKLFF. The CDR3 DNA sequence: TGTGCCAGTAGTCTCAGACAGGCTGGACGTGAAAAACTGTTTTTT.

CDR3 nucleotides: TGCGCCAGCAGCTTGGGACAGGTAGAAACTACGCAGTATTTT. This translates into CASSLGQVETTQYF. The rearrangement links TRBV5-1 to TRBJ2-3, with a weak D call TRBD1 (6 bases). Germline V gives CDR1 SGHRS, CDR2 YFSETQ. Trimming shortened V by 0 bases and J by 8 bases, and 13 bases separated the two germline ends. This CDR3 spans 14 amino acids.

The chain carries TRBV18 and TRBJ1-1; D is perhaps TRBD1 (5 bases). Per germline, CDR1 KGHSH and CDR2 LQKENI. The V and J ends lost 6 bases and 3 bases respectively, with 20 bases between them. This CDR3 is 16 amino acids long. The CDR3 is CASSPGGKVGDTEAFF. The CDR3 DNA follows: TGTGCCAGCTCTCCGGGCGGCAAGGTAGGGGACACTGAAGCTTTCTTT.

This chain uses TRBV15 with TRBJ2-1; the D gene is possibly TRBD1 (7 bases). The CDR3 length is 15 residues. The V and J ends lost 0 bases and 7 bases respectively, with 13 bases between them. CDR1 LNHNV and CDR2 YYDKDF come from the germline V gene (reference sequence). The CDR3 spells CATSRDQSGGNEQFF. The CDR3 coding sequence is TGTGCCACCAGCAGAGACCAGTCAGGGGGGAATGAGCAGTTCTTC.

The chain couples TRBV4-1 to TRBJ1-3; the D gene is possibly TRBD1 (5 bases). V was shortened by 4 bases and J by 2 bases, with 9 bases between the two germline ends. There are 14 residues in the CDR3. Germline V gene data show CDR1 as MGHRA and CDR2 as YSYEKL. CDR3 sequence (DNA): TGCGCCAGCAGCCTCGGGGGGGCTGGAAACACCATATATTTT. Translation gives CASSLGGAGNTIYF.

The V call is TRBV19, the J call TRBJ2-7; 10 bases agree with TRBD1. The V and J ends lost 9 bases and 3 bases, in that order; junction bases with no gene match: 5. This CDR3 has 13 residues. The germline V gene has CDR1 LNHDA and CDR2 SQIVND (reference sequence). CDR3 sequence: CASAGQGNYEQYF. The CDR3 DNA sequence: TGTGCCAGCGCGGGACAGGGGAACTACGAGCAGTACTTC. The whole variable domain, remainder taken from reference TRBV19 and TRBJ2-7, is DGGITQSPKYLFRKEGQNVTLSCEQNLNHDAMYWYRQDPGQGLRLIYYSQIVNDFQKGDIAEGYSVSREKKESFPLTVTSAQKNPTAFYLCASAGQGNYEQYFGPGTRLTVT.

This clone was seen more than once but under ten times. The chain links TRBV7-6 to TRBJ1-5, with D tentatively TRBD1 (5 bases). In germline, CDR1 is SGHVS, CDR2 FNYEAQ. The CDR3 runs to 16 residues. V was trimmed by 1 base and J by 0 bases, leaving 10 bases between them. As DNA, the CDR3 is TGTGCCAGCAGCTTAGAGGCGGGGGTTAGCAATCAGCCCCAGCATTTT. This gives the protein CASSLEAGVSNQPQHF.

The V call is TRBV30, the J call TRBJ1-1; a weak D match, TRBD1 (5 bases). Germline CDR1 reads GTSNPN; CDR2 reads SVGIG (reference sequence). The CDR3 is 13 amino acids. The ends were cut back, 0 bases at V and 11 bases at J, with 16 bases in the middle. In nucleotides, the CDR3 is TGTGCCTGGAGTGTGGGGCCTTACCTGGGGGCTTTCTTT. Its protein is CAWSVGPYLGAFF.

The chain carries TRBV19 and TRBJ1-1; 7 nucleotides match TRBD1. This CDR3 has 15 amino acids. The V and J ends lost 6 bases and 4 bases, in that order; junction bases with no gene match: 11. Germline values: CDR1 LNHDA, CDR2 SQIVND (reference sequence). The CDR3 DNA is TGTGCCAGTAGAAGGAAGGGCCAGGGGGGCACTGAAGCTTTCTTT. Translating gives CASRRKGQGGTEAFF.

The genes are TRBV2 and TRBJ1-1, with unresolved D. V dropped 0 bases and J dropped 4 bases, with 6 bases sitting between them. In germline, CDR1 is SNHLY, CDR2 FYNNEI. The CDR3 sequence is 13 residues long. In DNA form, the CDR3 reads TGTGCCAGCAGTGAAGCCCGGGGCACTGAAGCTTTCTTT. Translating it yields CASSEARGTEAFF.

The CDR3 region is CASSSLRDTSGFF. The CDR3 coding sequence is TGTGCCAGCAGCTCGCTCCGGGACACCAGTGGGTTCTTC. The V gene is TRBV7-2, the J gene TRBJ2-1; tentative D call: TRBD1 (6 bases). Germline-derived CDR1 and CDR2 are SGHTA and FQGNSA. Trimming shortened V by 4 bases and J by 15 bases, and 19 bases separated the two germline ends. CDR3 length: 13 residues.